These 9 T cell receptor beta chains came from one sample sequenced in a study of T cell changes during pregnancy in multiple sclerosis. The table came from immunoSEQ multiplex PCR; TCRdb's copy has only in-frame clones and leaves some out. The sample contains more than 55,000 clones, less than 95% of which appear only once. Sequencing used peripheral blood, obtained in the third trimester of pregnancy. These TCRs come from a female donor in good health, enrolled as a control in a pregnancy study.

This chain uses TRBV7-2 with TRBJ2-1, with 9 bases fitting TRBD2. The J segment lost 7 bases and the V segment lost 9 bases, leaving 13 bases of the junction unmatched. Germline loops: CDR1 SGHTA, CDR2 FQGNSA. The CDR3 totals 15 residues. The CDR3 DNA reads TGTGCCAGTTTACGGCCTGCGGGAGGGCGGAATGAGCAGTTCTTC. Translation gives CASLRPAGGRNEQFF.

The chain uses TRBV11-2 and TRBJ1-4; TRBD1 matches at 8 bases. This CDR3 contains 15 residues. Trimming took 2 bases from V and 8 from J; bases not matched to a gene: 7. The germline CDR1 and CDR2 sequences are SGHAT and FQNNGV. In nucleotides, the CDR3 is TGTGCCAGCAGCTTAATGACAGGGGCATCCGAAAAACTGTTTTTT. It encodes CASSLMTGASEKLFF. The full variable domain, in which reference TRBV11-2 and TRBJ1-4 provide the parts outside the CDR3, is EAGVAQSPRYKIIEKRQSVAFWCNPISGHATLYWYQQILGQGPKLLIQFQNNGVVDDSQLPKDRFSAERLKGVDSTLKIQPAKLEDSAVYLCASSLMTGASEKLFFGSGTQLSVL.

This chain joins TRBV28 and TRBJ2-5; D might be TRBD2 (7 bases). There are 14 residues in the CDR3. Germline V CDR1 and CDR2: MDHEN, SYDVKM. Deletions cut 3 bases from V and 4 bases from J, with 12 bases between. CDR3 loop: CASSFQRGAETQYF. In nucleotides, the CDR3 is TGTGCCAGCAGTTTTCAACGGGGGGCAGAGACCCAGTACTTC.

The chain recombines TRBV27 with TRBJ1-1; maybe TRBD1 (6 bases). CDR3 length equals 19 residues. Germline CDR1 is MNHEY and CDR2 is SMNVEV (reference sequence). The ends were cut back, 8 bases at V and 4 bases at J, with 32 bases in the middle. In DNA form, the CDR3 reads TGTGCCAGCCGAACCCATTGGGGACATCTCTTTCTAGGGGGCACTGAAGCTTTCTTT. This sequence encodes CASRTHWGHLFLGGTEAFF.

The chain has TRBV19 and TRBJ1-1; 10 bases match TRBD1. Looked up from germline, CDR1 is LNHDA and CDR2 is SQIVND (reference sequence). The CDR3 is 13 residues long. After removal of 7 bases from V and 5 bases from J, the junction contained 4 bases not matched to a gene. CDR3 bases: TGTGCCAGTACCTGGGACAGGGGAACTGAAGCTTTCTTT. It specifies CASTWDRGTEAFF.

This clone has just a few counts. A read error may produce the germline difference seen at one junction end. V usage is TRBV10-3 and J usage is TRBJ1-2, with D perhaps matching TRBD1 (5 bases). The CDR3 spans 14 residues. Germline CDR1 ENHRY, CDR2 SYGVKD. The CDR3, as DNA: TGTGCCATCAGTGTAGGAGGGACTAAGTATGGCTACACCTTC. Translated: CAISVGGTKYGYTF.

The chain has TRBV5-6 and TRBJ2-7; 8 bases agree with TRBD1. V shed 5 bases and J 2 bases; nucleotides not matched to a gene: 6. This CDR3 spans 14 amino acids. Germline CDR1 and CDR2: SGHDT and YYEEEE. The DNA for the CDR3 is TGTGCCAGCAGTTCCGGACAGGGCGCCTACGAGCAGTACTTC. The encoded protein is CASSSGQGAYEQYF.

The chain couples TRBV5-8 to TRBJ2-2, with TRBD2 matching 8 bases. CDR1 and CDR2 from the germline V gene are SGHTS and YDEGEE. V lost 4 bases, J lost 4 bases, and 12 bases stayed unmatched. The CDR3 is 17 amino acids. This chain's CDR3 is CASSPVSGGDPTGELFF. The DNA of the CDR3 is TGTGCCAGCAGCCCTGTCAGCGGGGGAGACCCCACCGGGGAGCTGTTTTTT.

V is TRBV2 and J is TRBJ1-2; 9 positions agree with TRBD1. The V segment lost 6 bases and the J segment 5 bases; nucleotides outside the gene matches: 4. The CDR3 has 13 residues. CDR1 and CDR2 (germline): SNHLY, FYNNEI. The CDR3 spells CASRGTGTYGYTF. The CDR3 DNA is TGTGCCAGCAGAGGGACAGGGACTTATGGCTACACCTTC.